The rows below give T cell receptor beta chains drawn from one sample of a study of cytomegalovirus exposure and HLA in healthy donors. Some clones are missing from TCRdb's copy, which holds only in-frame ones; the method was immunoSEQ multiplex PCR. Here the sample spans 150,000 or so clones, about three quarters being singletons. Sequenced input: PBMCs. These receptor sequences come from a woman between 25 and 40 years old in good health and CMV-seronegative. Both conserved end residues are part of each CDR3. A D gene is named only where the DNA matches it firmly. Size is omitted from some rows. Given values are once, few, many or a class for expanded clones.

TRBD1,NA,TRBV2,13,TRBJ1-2,CASIRQGAKGYTF,TGTGCCAGCATCAGGCAGGGGGCAAAGGGCTACACCTTC
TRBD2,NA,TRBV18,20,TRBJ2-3,CASSRISRLAGALSTDTQYF,TGTGCCAGCTCACGCATATCCCGACTAGCGGGGGCGCTAAGCACAGATACGCAGTATTTT
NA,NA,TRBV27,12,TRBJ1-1,CASRRGQGWAFF,TGTGCCAGCAGACGAGGGCAGGGGTGGGCTTTCTTT
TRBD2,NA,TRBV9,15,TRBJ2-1,CASSLSGETYNEQFF,TGTGCCAGCAGCCTCAGCGGGGAAACCTACAATGAGCAGTTCTTC
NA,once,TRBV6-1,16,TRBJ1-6,CASSGSYSSYSSPLHF,TGTGCCAGCAGTGGTTCGTATAGCTCCTATAGTTCACCCCTCCACTTT
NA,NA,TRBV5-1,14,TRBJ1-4,CASSLVGGNEKLFF,TGCGCCAGCAGCTTGGTCGGAGGAAATGAAAAACTGTTTTTT
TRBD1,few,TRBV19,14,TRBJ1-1,CASSTGQVLTEAFF,TGTGCCAGTAGTACCGGACAGGTTTTGACTGAAGCTTTCTTT
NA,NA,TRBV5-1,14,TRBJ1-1,CASSLDNGNTEAFF,TGCGCCAGCAGCTTGGATAACGGGAACACTGAAGCTTTCTTT
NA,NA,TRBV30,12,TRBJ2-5,CAWRNRAHEQYF,TGTGCCTGGAGGAACAGGGCCCATGAGCAGTACTTC
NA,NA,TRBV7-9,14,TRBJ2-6,CASSFSSGANVLTF,TGTGCCAGCAGCTTCAGCTCTGGGGCCAACGTCCTGACTTTC
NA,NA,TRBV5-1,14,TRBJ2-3,CASSLQADTDTQYF,TGCGCCAGCAGCTTGCAGGCCGACACAGATACGCAGTATTTT
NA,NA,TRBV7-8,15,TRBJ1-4,CASSPGQRTNEKLFF,TGTGCCAGCAGCCCAGGACAGAGGACTAATGAAAAACTGTTTTTT
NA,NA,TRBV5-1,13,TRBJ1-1,CASSRVMNTEAFF,TGCGCCAGCTCCAGGGTTATGAACACTGAAGCTTTCTTT
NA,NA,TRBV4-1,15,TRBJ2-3,CASSQGGGYTDTQYF,TGCGCCAGCAGCCAAGGAGGAGGGTACACAGATACGCAGTATTTT